This TCR beta chain emerged from a study of blood T cell repertoires in COVID-19 (dated by TCRdb to about 2020). As for the study more broadly: Samples covering the acute and convalescent phases of COVID-19 were provided by collaborators in the United States, Italy and Spain. Subjects who had been exposed to COVID-19, were actively infected with it, or had recovered from it provided the deeply sampled blood TCRbeta repertoires that made up the dataset. Sample metadata almost always included a de-identified subject ID, COVID-19 status, age in years and sex. The material from the prospective study consisted of cDNA or gDNA derived from T cells, B-cell-depleted T cells, or PBMCs. Samples were obtained from the ongoing ImmuneRACE study (first 160 participants) and from over 1,000 subjects provided by 6 global collaborators. HLA class I and class II types, where available, came from metadata supplied by the sample provider rather than from assay-based typing. The repertoires were released in a freely available public database meant as a resource for research on the immune response to SARS-CoV-2.

What the study reported, not specific to this receptor: The amount of clinical and demographic metadata varied by source and participant and was provided uncurated.

As concerns this clone: The target of this receptor is not known. Base qualities are not at hand, and no much larger clone is one base apart.

Collaborating institutions collected whole blood in K2EDTA tubes following their own protocols. For TCRbeta analysis, collaborators shipped samples in one of three forms: frozen whole blood, isolated PBMCs, or DNA extracted from either of those sample types. The immunoSEQ Assay, a bias-controlled multiplex PCR, was used to amplify TCRbeta CDR3 regions from genomic DNA. As for how the authors treated the data: Nucleated cell counts per sample were estimated from amplification of reference gene primers within the assay. To quantify the absolute abundance of each unique TCRbeta CDR3 rearrangement, sequence reads were collapsed and filtered. For each sample, productive Simpson clonality was calculated as the square root of Simpson's diversity index across productive rearrangements. Held by TCRdb, this immuneACCESS table contains in-frame sequences only and omits some clones. Under half of the omission traces to an unresolved V gene where checked; the cause of the rest is unknown. That table gives V, J and clone size, and the DNA gave D and trimming. The sample data list approximately 290,000 clones, and about 88% of these were observed just once. The ten largest clones represent around 12% of the sample.

The origin of this receptor is a woman aged 55-70 years with acute or convalescent COVID-19. The specimen was peripheral blood.

In nucleotides, the sequence is TGTGCCAGCAGCTCCGACAGGGTGGTCAGCACACCCCAGCATTTT. It specifies CASSSDRVVSTPQHF. The chain joins TRBV7-8 to TRBJ1-5, and TRBD1 aligns with 7 junction nucleotides. V has 4 bases trimmed and J has 10 bases trimmed; junction bases matching no gene number 13. The germline V gene yields SGHVS for CDR1 and FQNEAQ for CDR2. Reading from cysteine to phenylalanine, the CDR3 counts 15 amino acids. Of the read, only the CDR3 DNA is kept; its 45 bases are in frame from base 1. Where the CDR3 stops, the reference TRBV7-8 and TRBJ1-5 genes take over; the full variable domain is GAGVSQSPRYKVAKRGQDVALRCDPISGHVSLFWYQQALGQGPEFLTYFQNEAQLDKSGLPSDRFFAERPEGSVSTLKIQRTQQEDSAVYLCASSSDRVVSTPQHFGDGTRLSIL.